These 18 T cell receptor beta chains share one sample of origin, sequenced in a study of Tregs in tolerant kidney transplant recipients. Using immunoSEQ multiplex PCR, the repertoire was profiled, and TCRdb retains in-frame clones only, with some absent. The table records nearly 95,000 clones, roughly 93% of them present only once. Here the sequenced sample was CD4+ T cells from blood, taken before the transplant. The receptors were sampled from a human donor who received a combined kidney and bone marrow transplant.

V is TRBV15 and J is TRBJ2-7; the match to TRBD2 covers 9 bases. The CDR3 length is 15 residues. V shed 1 base and J 3 bases; nucleotides not matched to a gene: 4. Germline values: CDR1 LNHNV, CDR2 YYDKDF (reference sequence). CDR3 sequence reads: CATSRGRREGYEQYF. The CDR3 nucleotides read TGTGCCACCAGCAGAGGGCGGCGGGAGGGCTACGAGCAGTACTTC. The whole variable domain, filled in from reference TRBV15 and TRBJ2-7, reads DAMVIQNPRYQVTQFGKPVTLSCSQTLNHNVMYWYQQKSSQAPKLLFHYYDKDFNNEADTPDNFQSRRPNTSFCFLDIRSPGLGDTAMYLCATSRGRREGYEQYFGPGTRLTVT.

V usage is TRBV27 and J usage is TRBJ1-6; no clear D gene. The CDR3 runs 16 residues. Germline loops: CDR1 MNHEY, CDR2 SMNVEV (reference sequence). V lost 6 bases and J lost 9, with 21 bases in between. CDR3 nucleotides: TGTGCCAGCAGCTTAAGGCCGGGCGGGATGGGTTCACCCCTCCACTTT. Translating gives CASSLRPGGMGSPLHF.

The CDR3 spells CASDPRYTNTGELFF. Here the CDR3 DNA reads TGTGCTAGTGACCCGCGGTACACTAACACCGGGGAGCTGTTTTTT. The chain joins TRBV12-5 to TRBJ2-2; no firm D call. V shed 7 bases and J shed 2 bases, with 14 bases lying between them. CDR3 length: 15 residues. Germline V lookup: CDR1 LGHNT, CDR2 FRNRAP.

A word on this clone: Relative to the germline gene, one junction end is altered; a read error may explain this. Within the sample, other DNA sequences also encode this same CDR3. The gene calls are TRBV5-1 and TRBJ1-6, with TRBD1 identical over 7 bases. Germline CDR1 SGHRS, CDR2 YFSETQ. The CDR3 has 15 residues. This CDR3 reads CASTQVGTENSPLHF. The CDR3 DNA follows: TGCGCCAGCACCCAAGTTGGGACAGAAAATTCCCCCCTCCACTTT.

V and J are TRBV27 and TRBJ2-2, with D uncertain. Germline-derived CDR1 and CDR2 are MNHEY and SMNVEV (reference sequence). The CDR3 has 13 amino acids. Trimming shortened V by 5 bases and J by 4 bases, and 8 bases separated the two germline ends. The CDR3 region has the DNA TGTGCCAGCAGTGCGAGAGTCACCGGGGAGCTGTTTTTT. This sequence encodes CASSARVTGELFF.

A single count supports this clone. V and J are TRBV5-4 and TRBJ1-5; D is ambiguous. V was clipped by 0 bases and J by 4 bases, with 5 bases between them. There are 13 residues in the CDR3. Germline V gene lookup returns CDR1 SGHNT and CDR2 YYREEE (reference sequence). CDR3: CASSLGRNQPQHF. The CDR3 DNA reads TGTGCCAGCAGCTTGGGCAGGAATCAGCCCCAGCATTTT.

The chain couples TRBV5-6 to TRBJ1-1, with no clear D. With 0 bases removed from V and 4 bases from J, the gap between germline ends came to 7 bases. The CDR3 consists of 13 residues. CDR1 is SGHDT and CDR2 is YYEEEE in the germline V gene. The CDR3 loop reads CASSLVRGTEAFF. The CDR3 DNA reads TGTGCCAGCAGCTTGGTGAGAGGCACTGAAGCTTTCTTT. Based on the CDR3 plus reference TRBV5-6 and TRBJ1-1, the full variable domain is DAGVTQSPTHLIKTRGQQVTLRCSPKSGHDTVSWYQQALGQGPQFIFQYYEEEERQRGNFPDRFSGHQFPNYSSELNVNALLLGDSALYLCASSLVRGTEAFFGQGTRLTVV.

The chain joins TRBV27 to TRBJ2-1; D unresolved. The length of the CDR3 is 13 residues. In germline, CDR1 is MNHEY, CDR2 SMNVEV (reference sequence). Trimming pared 3 bases from V and 3 bases from J, leaving 6 bases between. Here the CDR3 reads CASSFGSYNEQFF. DNA of the CDR3: TGTGCCAGCAGTTTTGGTAGCTACAATGAGCAGTTCTTC.

This clone was recorded only once. The J gene is TRBJ2-5, the V gene TRBV5-1; 11 bases line up with TRBD2. The junction had 10 bases not matched to a gene; V was cut back by 7 bases and J by 2 bases. The CDR3 is made up of 16 amino acids. Per the germline V gene, CDR1 is SGHRS and CDR2 is YFSETQ. The CDR3 is CASAIFRTSGQETQYF. CDR3 sequence (DNA): TGCGCCAGCGCAATTTTTCGGACTAGCGGGCAAGAGACCCAGTACTTC. Full variable domain (rest looked up from reference TRBV5-1 and TRBJ2-5): KAGVTQTPRYLIKTRGQQVTLSCSPISGHRSVSWYQQTPGQGLQFLFEYFSETQRNKGNFPGRFSGRQFSNSRSEMNVSTLELGDSALYLCASAIFRTSGQETQYFGPGTRLLVL.

The chain couples TRBV5-1 to TRBJ2-5, with 7 positions matching TRBD2. V lost 1 base and J lost 1; bases outside the gene matches: 13. Per the germline V gene, CDR1 is SGHRS and CDR2 is YFSETQ. This CDR3 comprises 18 residues. This CDR3 reads CASSLKLAARRGQETQYF. The CDR3 region has the DNA TGCGCCAGCAGCTTGAAGCTAGCGGCCAGGAGGGGCCAAGAGACCCAGTACTTC.

J is TRBJ1-1 and V is TRBV19; tentatively, D is TRBD1 (6 bases). Trimming removed 4 bases at V and 1 base at J, with 7 bases between. CDR1 is LNHDA and CDR2 is SQIVND in the germline V gene (reference sequence). The CDR3 runs to 13 residues. As DNA, the CDR3 is TGTGCCAGTAGTAAGGACAGGAACACTGAAGCTTTCTTT. Translation: CASSKDRNTEAFF. The variable domain in full, completed from reference TRBV19 and TRBJ1-1, reads DGGITQSPKYLFRKEGQNVTLSCEQNLNHDAMYWYRQDPGQGLRLIYYSQIVNDFQKGDIAEGYSVSREKKESFPLTVTSAQKNPTAFYLCASSKDRNTEAFFGQGTRLTVV.

The chain combines TRBV7-2 with TRBJ2-5; TRBD2 is a possible D gene (5 bases). V gave up 1 base and J gave up 5 bases, with 11 bases separating them. The CDR3 loop spans 14 amino acids. Germline V gene sequence: CDR1 SGHTA, CDR2 FQGNSA. CDR3 protein: CASSLGLALETQYF. In DNA form, the CDR3 reads TGTGCCAGCAGCTTAGGCCTAGCCCTGGAGACCCAGTACTTC.

The chain couples TRBV11-3 to TRBJ2-7; the match to TRBD2 covers 7 bases. V shed 1 base and J 5 bases; nucleotides not matched to a gene: 8. The CDR3 extends over 15 amino acids. From germline, CDR1 is SGHNT and CDR2 YENEEA. The CDR3 loop reads CASSLVGGSLDEQYF. The CDR3 DNA reads TGTGCCAGCAGCTTAGTTGGCGGGAGCCTTGACGAGCAGTACTTC. Full variable domain (rest looked up from reference TRBV11-3 and TRBJ2-7): EAGVVQSPRYKIIEKKQPVAFWCNPISGHNTLYWYLQNLGQGPELLIRYENEEAVDDSQLPKDRFSAERLKGVDSTLKIQPAELGDSAVYLCASSLVGGSLDEQYFGPGTRLTVT.

The chain is built from TRBV30 and TRBJ2-5; D not certain. This CDR3 is 13 amino acids long. In germline, CDR1 is GTSNPN, CDR2 SVGIG (reference sequence). The V and J ends lost 0 bases and 5 bases respectively, with 10 bases between them. For the CDR3, the DNA is TGTGCCTGGAGTGTAACAGTGGTGGAGACCCAGTACTTC. Its protein product is CAWSVTVVETQYF. Filled out from reference TRBV30 and TRBJ2-5, the complete variable domain reads SQTIHQWPATLVQPVGSPLSLECTVEGTSNPNLYWYRQAAGRGLQLLFYSVGIGQISSEVPQNLSASRPQDRQFILSSKKLLLSDSGFYLCAWSVTVVETQYFGPGTRLLVL.

The chain has TRBV30 and TRBJ2-4; D not resolved. Germline CDR1 is GTSNPN and CDR2 is SVGIG (reference sequence). Trimming stripped 0 bases from V and 5 bases from J, with 5 bases between. The CDR3 contains 12 residues. The CDR3 nucleotides read TGTGCCTGGAGTGTTTCAGAAAACATTCAGTACTTC. Its protein product is CAWSVSENIQYF.

The chain employs TRBV10-3 and TRBJ2-7, with 11 bases fitting TRBD2. In germline, CDR1 is ENHRY, CDR2 SYGVKD. Losses at the gene ends were 6 bases for V and 2 bases for J; bases not matched to a gene: 6. This CDR3 contains 15 residues. The CDR3 DNA reads TGTGCCATCAGATCGGGACTAGCGGACCCCTACGAGCAGTACTTC. Amino acids: CAIRSGLADPYEQYF.

The chain has TRBV11-3 and TRBJ2-5; 11 bases are a match to TRBD2. V trimming: 5 bases; J trimming: 1 base; junction bases outside the gene matches: 6. Germline V gene lookup returns CDR1 SGHNT and CDR2 YENEEA. The CDR3 contains 16 residues. Here the CDR3 DNA reads TGTGCCAGCAGCCTAGGACTAGCGGGTATCCAAGAGACCCAGTACTTC. Encoded protein: CASSLGLAGIQETQYF.

The chain carries TRBV6-5 and TRBJ2-3; the D gene is possibly TRBD2 (6 bases). Germline V gene data show CDR1 as MNHEY and CDR2 as SVGAGI. There are 14 residues in the CDR3. V lost 6 bases and J lost 8, with 18 bases in between. The CDR3 DNA sequence: TGTGCCAGCAGGGGCAGGGACTTATGGGGTACGCAGTATTTT. Protein product: CASRGRDLWGTQYF.